Given below is one T cell receptor (beta chain) in context. The record originates from a study of blood T cell repertoires in COVID-19. Study overall: Some COVID-19 samples were acute and others convalescent; all came from the United States, Italy and Spain. Sources were T cells, B-cell-depleted T cells, or PBMCs; the material itself was cDNA or gDNA.

Per the original methods: Quantification of nucleated cells was approximated via reference gene primer amplification. Here immunoSEQ multiplex PCR was the method, and the copy in TCRdb shows in-frame clones only, minus some. V and J calls and clone size are those listed in that table; D and trimming were worked out from the DNA. The sample carries tens of thousands of clones, around 80% recorded once. CDR1 is SGHRS, CDR2 YFSETQ, per germline. V lost 4 bases and J lost 0, with 22 bases in between. CDR3 length: 18 amino acids. This clonotype originated in a human donor in a cohort sampled during active COVID-19. The sequenced sample was peripheral blood. The rearrangement links TRBV5-1 to TRBJ2-5; D is possibly TRBD1 (6 bases). DNA for the CDR3: TGCGCCAGCAGCCCTAGTAGGGGAAGGACAGTGTACCAAGAGACCCAGTACTTC. Amino acids: CASSPSRGRTVYQETQYF.